This TCR beta chain is drawn from a study of T cells in localized non-small cell lung cancer. The table came from immunoSEQ multiplex PCR; TCRdb's copy has only in-frame clones and leaves some out. The sample shows 20,000 to 25,000 clones, 85% to 90% of them seen only once. The CDR3 contains 17 residues. The V and J ends lost 3 bases and 1 base, in that order; junction bases with no gene match: 11. Per germline, CDR1 SQVTM and CDR2 ANQGSEA. The sample here was peripheral blood, taken before any cancer treatment. The clonotype was recovered from a male donor aged 60 or over with stage I lung adenocarcinoma. The chain has TRBV29-1 and TRBJ2-1; 8 bases are a match to TRBD2. In DNA, the CDR3 is TGCAGCGTTGATTTGATCGACGGGAGGGCTTCCTACAATGAGCAGTTCTTC. This gives the protein CSVDLIDGRASYNEQFF.